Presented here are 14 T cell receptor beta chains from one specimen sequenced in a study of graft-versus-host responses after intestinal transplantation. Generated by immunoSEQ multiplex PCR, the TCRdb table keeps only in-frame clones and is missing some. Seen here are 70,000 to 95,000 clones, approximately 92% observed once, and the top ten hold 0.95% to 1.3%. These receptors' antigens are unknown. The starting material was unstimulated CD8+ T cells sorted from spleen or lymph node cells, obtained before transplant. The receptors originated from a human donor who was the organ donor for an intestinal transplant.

The CDR3 here is CASSLGTGKDEQFF. The DNA of the CDR3 is TGTGCCAGCAGCCTGGGGACAGGGAAGGATGAGCAGTTCTTC. V is TRBV6-6 and J is TRBJ2-1, with 9 bases fitting TRBD1. Germline trimming cut 6 bases from V and 8 bases from J; bases unmatched to any gene: 8. In germline, CDR1 is MNHNY, CDR2 SVGAGI (reference sequence). The CDR3 is made up of 14 amino acids.

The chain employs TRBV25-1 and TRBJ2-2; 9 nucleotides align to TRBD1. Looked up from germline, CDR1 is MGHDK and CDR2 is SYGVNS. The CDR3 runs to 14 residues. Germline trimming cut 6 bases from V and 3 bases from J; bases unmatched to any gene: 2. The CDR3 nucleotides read TGTGCCAGCAGGGGACAGGGACACACCGGGGAGCTGTTTTTT. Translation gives CASRGQGHTGELFF. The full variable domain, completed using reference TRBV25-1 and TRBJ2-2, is EADIYQTPRYLVIGTGKKITLECSQTMGHDKMYWYQQDPGMELHLIHYSYGVNSTEKGDLSSESTVSRIRTEHFPLTLESARPSHTSQYLCASRGQGHTGELFFGEGSRLTVL.

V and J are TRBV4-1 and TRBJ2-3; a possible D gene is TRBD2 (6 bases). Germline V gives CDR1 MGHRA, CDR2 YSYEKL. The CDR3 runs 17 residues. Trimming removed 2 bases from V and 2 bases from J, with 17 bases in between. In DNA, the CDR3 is TGCGCCAGCAGCCAACCCCTTGGGAGACTAGACACAGATACGCAGTATTTT. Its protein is CASSQPLGRLDTDTQYF.

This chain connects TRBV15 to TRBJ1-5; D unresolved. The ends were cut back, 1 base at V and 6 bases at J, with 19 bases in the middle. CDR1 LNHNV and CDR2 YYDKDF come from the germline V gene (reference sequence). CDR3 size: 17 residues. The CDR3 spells CATSRVRERAGSQPQHF. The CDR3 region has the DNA TGTGCCACCAGCAGAGTTCGGGAGAGGGCTGGAAGTCAGCCCCAGCATTTT.

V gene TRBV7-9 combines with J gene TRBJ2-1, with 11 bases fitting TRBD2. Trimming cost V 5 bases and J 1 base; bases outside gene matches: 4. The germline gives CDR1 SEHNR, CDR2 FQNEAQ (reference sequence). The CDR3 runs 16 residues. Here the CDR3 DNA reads TGTGCCAGCAGCGCAACTAGCGGGAGTTCCTACAATGAGCAGTTCTTC. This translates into CASSATSGSSYNEQFF.

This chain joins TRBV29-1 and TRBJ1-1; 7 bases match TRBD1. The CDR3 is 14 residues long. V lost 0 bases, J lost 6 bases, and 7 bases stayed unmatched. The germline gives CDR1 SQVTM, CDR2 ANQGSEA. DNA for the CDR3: TGCAGCGTTGAAGATACAGGGGTATTTTCTGAAGCTTTCTTT. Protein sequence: CSVEDTGVFSEAFF.

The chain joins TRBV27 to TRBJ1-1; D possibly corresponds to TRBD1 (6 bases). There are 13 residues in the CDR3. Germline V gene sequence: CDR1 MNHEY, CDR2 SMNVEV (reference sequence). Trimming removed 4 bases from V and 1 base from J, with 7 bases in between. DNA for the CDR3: TGTGCCAGCAGTTGGGGGCGGAACACTGAAGCTTTCTTT. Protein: CASSWGRNTEAFF.

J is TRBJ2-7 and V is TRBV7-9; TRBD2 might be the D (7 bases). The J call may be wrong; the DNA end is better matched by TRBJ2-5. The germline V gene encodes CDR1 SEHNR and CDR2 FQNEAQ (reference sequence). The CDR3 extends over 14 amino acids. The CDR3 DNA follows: TGTGCCAGCAGCCGGGGGGCCAGGGGAGGGACCCAGTACTTC. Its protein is CASSRGARGGTQYF.

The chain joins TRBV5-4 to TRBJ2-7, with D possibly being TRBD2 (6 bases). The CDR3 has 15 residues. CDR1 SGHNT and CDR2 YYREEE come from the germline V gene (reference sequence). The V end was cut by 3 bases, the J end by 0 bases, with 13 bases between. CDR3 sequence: CASSSKRASSYEQYF. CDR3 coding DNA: TGTGCCAGCAGCTCCAAGCGGGCCAGCTCCTACGAGCAGTACTTC.

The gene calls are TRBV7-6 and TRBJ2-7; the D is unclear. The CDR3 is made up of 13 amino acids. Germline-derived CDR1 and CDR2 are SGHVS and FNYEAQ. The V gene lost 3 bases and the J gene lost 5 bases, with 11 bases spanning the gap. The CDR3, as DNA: TGTGCCAGCAGCTTGTCTCAGTGGCACGAGCAGTACTTC. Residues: CASSLSQWHEQYF.

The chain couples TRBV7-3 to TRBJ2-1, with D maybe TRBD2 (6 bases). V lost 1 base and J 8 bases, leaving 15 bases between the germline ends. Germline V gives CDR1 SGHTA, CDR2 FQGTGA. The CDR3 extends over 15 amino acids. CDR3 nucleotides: TGTGCCAGCAGCTTAAATCTCGGGGAGCGGGATGAGCAGTTCTTC. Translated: CASSLNLGERDEQFF.

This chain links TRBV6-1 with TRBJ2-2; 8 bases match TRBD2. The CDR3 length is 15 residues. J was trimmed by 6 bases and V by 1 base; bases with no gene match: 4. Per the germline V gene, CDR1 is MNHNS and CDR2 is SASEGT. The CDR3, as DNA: TGTGCCAGCAGTGAAGTTGGGACTAGTTCCGGGGAGCTGTTTTTT. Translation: CASSEVGTSSGELFF.

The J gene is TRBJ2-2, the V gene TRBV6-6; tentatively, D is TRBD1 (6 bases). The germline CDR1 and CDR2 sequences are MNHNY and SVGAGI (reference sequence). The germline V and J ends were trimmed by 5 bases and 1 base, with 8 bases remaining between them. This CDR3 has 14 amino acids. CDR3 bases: TGTGCCAGCAGTGACAGGAGGAACACCGGGGAGCTGTTTTTT. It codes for CASSDRRNTGELFF.

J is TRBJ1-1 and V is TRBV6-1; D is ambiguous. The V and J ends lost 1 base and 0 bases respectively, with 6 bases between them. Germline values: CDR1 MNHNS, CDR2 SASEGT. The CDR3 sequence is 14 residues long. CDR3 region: CASSEGLMNTEAFF. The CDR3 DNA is TGTGCCAGCAGTGAAGGACTTATGAACACTGAAGCTTTCTTT.